This is a list of T cell receptor beta chains from one sample in a study of cytotoxic CD8 clonotypes in ibrutinib-treated CLL. Only in-frame clones appear in the TCRdb table, and some are missing; sequencing was by immunoSEQ multiplex PCR. The sample lists over 120,000 clones; 76% were seen once. Specimen: PBMCs, collected after 24 months of ibrutinib treatment. The receptors stem from a human donor with chronic lymphocytic leukemia. Each CDR3 is given with its conserved first and last residue. A D gene is named only where the DNA matches it firmly. Size tells how often a clone was seen (once, few, many) or the class of an expanded clone, and some rows leave it out.

CDR3 length	D gene	V gene	J gene	clone size	CDR3 DNA	CDR3 protein
16	TRBD1	TRBV7-2	TRBJ2-7	NA	TGTGCCAGCAGCTTAGTATGGGGACAGGGAAGCGACGAGCAGTACTTC	CASSLVWGQGSDEQYF
17	NA	TRBV6-1	TRBJ2-5	NA	TGTGCCAGCAGTGAAAGGGGCGCCGGGGCCCCATGGGAGACCCAGTACTTC	CASSERGAGAPWETQYF
14	NA	TRBV11-3	TRBJ2-1	NA	TGTGCCAGCAGCTTAGGGGGCGAAGCCAATGAGCAGTTCTTC	CASSLGGEANEQFF
11	NA	TRBV5-1	TRBJ1-5	few	TGCGCCAGAGGTAGAGTACAGCCCCAGCATTTT	CARGRVQPQHF
15	NA	TRBV4-3	TRBJ2-2	NA	TGCGCCAGCCGGGCCCGTCCAACCGGGGCCGGGGAGCTGTTTTTT	CASRARPTGAGELFF
14	NA	TRBV28	TRBJ1-4	once	TGTGCCAGCCGATGGGCAGGGGTGGGGGAAAAACTGTTTTTT	CASRWAGVGEKLFF
16	NA	TRBV28	TRBJ1-1	once	TGTGCCAGCAGCCCTCGGGGGGCGAGGATTAACACTGAAGCTTTCTTT	CASSPRGARINTEAFF
14	TRBD1	TRBV18	TRBJ2-7	NA	TGTGCCAGCTCACCAGCCGGACAGGCCAGAAATCAGTACTTC	CASSPAGQARNQYF
15	TRBD1	TRBV6-5	TRBJ1-2	NA	TGTGCCAGCAGTTACTCGGGACAGGGCGGCTATGGCTACACCTTC	CASSYSGQGGYGYTF
14	NA	TRBV18	TRBJ2-7	once	TGTGCCAGCTCACCACTGACTCCCCCTCTCGAGCAGTACTTC	CASSPLTPPLEQYF
14	NA	TRBV5-1	TRBJ1-3	NA	TGCGCCAGCAGCTTGGGGGACTCTGGAAACACCATATATTTT	CASSLGDSGNTIYF
15	NA	TRBV27	TRBJ2-3	NA	TGTGCCAGCAGGGTAGGGGGGGCCGTTCTAGATACGCAGTATTTT	CASRVGGAVLDTQYF
17	NA	TRBV27	TRBJ2-7	NA	TGTGCCAGCAGAGTCACCGGGGGACATGGAAATTTTGGCGAGCAGTACTTC	CASRVTGGHGNFGEQYF
13	NA	TRBV4-1	TRBJ2-7	NA	TGCGCCAGCAGCCAAGATCCGGGTTTCGAGCAGTACTTC	CASSQDPGFEQYF
14	TRBD1	TRBV18	TRBJ1-2	few	TGTGCCAGCTCCCGGGACAGGGGCAACTATGGCTACACCTTC	CASSRDRGNYGYTF
16	NA	TRBV15	TRBJ2-1	NA	TGTGCCACCAGCAGAGATGGCGGGGATAACTACAATGAGCAGTTCTTC	CATSRDGGDNYNEQFF
17	NA	TRBV4-1	TRBJ1-3	NA	TGCGCCAGCAGCCAAGAGGTCGGGGGTTTAGGTGGAAACACCATATATTTT	CASSQEVGGLGGNTIYF
15	NA	TRBV28	TRBJ1-5	NA	TGTGCCAGCAGTTTCCTTCCGCAGAACTATCAGCCCCAGCATTTT	CASSFLPQNYQPQHF
14	NA	TRBV28	TRBJ2-7	NA	TGTGCCAGCAGGGACCCCAGGGGTTGGTACGAGCAGTACTTC	CASRDPRGWYEQYF
15	NA	TRBV2	TRBJ2-2	NA	TGTGCCAGCAGTGGAGACGTCTCGAGGACCGGGGAGCTGTTTTTT	CASSGDVSRTGELFF
13	NA	TRBV21-1	TRBJ1-5	few	TGTGCCAGCAGTACAGGTAGCAATCAGCCCCAGCATTTT	CASSTGSNQPQHF
15	NA	TRBV6-5	TRBJ1-6	NA	TGTGCCAGCAGTTACGAGGGGGAGGGACGGTCACCCCTCCACTTT	CASSYEGEGRSPLHF
13	TRBD2	TRBV7-6	TRBJ2-7	few	TGTGCCAGCAGCTCAACCGGGACTAGCGAGCAGTACTTC	CASSSTGTSEQYF
14	NA	TRBV7-6	TRBJ2-5	few	TGTGCCAGCGCCCTTGGGGGATCGGTTGAGACCCAGTACTTC	CASALGGSVETQYF
13	TRBD2	TRBV7-2	TRBJ2-3	NA	TGTGCGGGCGGGGGAGCCGAACACAGCCAGCAGTATTTT	CAGGGAEHSQQYF
14	NA	TRBV25-1	TRBJ2-1	NA	TGTGCCAGCACCAGTCTTCGGGACTCCAATGAGCAGTTCTTC	CASTSLRDSNEQFF
12	TRBD1	TRBV7-9	TRBJ1-1	NA	TGTGCCAGCGGAACAGGGGGGACTGAAGCTTTCTTT	CASGTGGTEAFF
15	TRBD1	TRBV28	TRBJ2-6	NA	TGTGCCAGCAGGAGGGACAGGGCTGGGGCCAACGTCCTGACTTTC	CASRRDRAGANVLTF
13	NA	TRBV27	TRBJ2-5	NA	TGTGCCAGCAGTTTATGGGGGGCAGAGACCCAGTACTTC	CASSLWGAETQYF